Listed here is a single T cell receptor beta chain. The sample comes from a study of blood T cell repertoires in COVID-19. Study overall: The United States, Italy and Spain provided the acute and convalescent COVID-19 samples. The cDNA or gDNA used as material had been derived from T cells, B-cell-depleted T cells, or PBMCs.

Profiled with immunoSEQ multiplex PCR; TCRdb holds only in-frame clones, not every one. The sample consists of 200,000 to 300,000 clones, about 87% of them appearing once. The germline V gene encodes CDR1 KGHDR and CDR2 SFDVKD. Trimming pared 5 bases from V and 2 bases from J, leaving 21 bases between. The CDR3 is 17 amino acids. Sequences were obtained from peripheral blood. The origin of this receptor is a woman between 65 and 79 years old with active or convalescent COVID-19. The chain links TRBV24-1 to TRBJ2-7; D may be TRBD2 (5 bases). The DNA of the CDR3 is TGTGCCACCAGTGCCGTATCCCGACGGGAACGAACCTACGAGCAGTACTTC. Translating it yields CATSAVSRRERTYEQYF.